The 12 T cell receptor beta chains below all came from one sample that was sequenced in a study of T cell responses to AZD1222 COVID-19 vaccine. The assay was immunoSEQ multiplex PCR, and TCRdb's table has in-frame clones only and misses some. The sample has around 120,000 clones, around nine tenths seen once. The input for sequencing was peripheral blood, taken 28 days after the second AZD1222 dose. Receptors were obtained from an adult who received the AZD1222 COVID-19 vaccine.

The chain employs TRBV27 and TRBJ2-1, with D perhaps TRBD1 (6 bases). CDR3 length: 10 amino acids. The germline CDR1 and CDR2 sequences are MNHEY and SMNVEV (reference sequence). V gave up 8 bases and J gave up 10 bases, with 9 bases separating them. The CDR3 DNA is TGTGCCAGCGCAGGGGTCGAGCAGTTCTTC. It is translated as CASAGVEQFF.

V is TRBV29-1 and J is TRBJ2-5; TRBD1 matches at 7 bases. The CDR3 is 13 residues long. CDR1 and CDR2 (germline): SQVTM, ANQGSEA. The trim removed 4 bases at V and 5 bases at J, leaving 7 bases unmatched. In nucleotides, the CDR3 is TGCAGCGTTGCCGGACAGGTGGGGGAGACCCAGTACTTC. This sequence encodes CSVAGQVGETQYF.

A word on this clone: Its ends do not fully match the called genes, so a read error is possible. The V call is TRBV18, the J call TRBJ1-5; weak D call: TRBD1 (6 bases). The CDR3 consists of 14 residues. Germline CDR1 reads KGHSH; CDR2 reads LQKENI. CDR3 bases: TGTGCCAGCTCCCCACAGGGAGACAATCAGCCCCAGCATTTT. Encoded protein: CASSPQGDNQPQHF.

The chain combines TRBV19 with TRBJ2-5; D gene unclear. Trimming took 3 bases from V and 1 from J, leaving 9 bases between them. The CDR3 runs 14 residues. Germline CDR1 is LNHDA and CDR2 is SQIVND (reference sequence). CDR3 nucleotide sequence: TGTGCCAGTAGTATGACCGGAGTCCAAGAGACCCAGTACTTC. It codes for CASSMTGVQETQYF.

This clone turned up a few times. The rearrangement uses TRBV6-5 and TRBJ2-7; no definite D call. The CDR3 consists of 13 residues. The germline V and J ends were trimmed by 7 bases and 3 bases, with 13 bases remaining between them. Germline loops: CDR1 MNHEY, CDR2 SVGAGI. CDR3 in DNA: TGTGCCAGCAAGTCGCGACAAGTCTACGAGCAGTACTTC. Protein: CASKSRQVYEQYF.

This chain joins TRBV5-5 and TRBJ1-1, with D uncertain. Germline-derived CDR1 and CDR2 are SGHKS and YYEKEE (reference sequence). The CDR3 runs to 13 residues. The V gene lost 2 bases and the J gene lost 0 bases, with 5 bases spanning the gap. The CDR3 DNA sequence: TGTGCCAGCAGCTTTGCGGTGAACACTGAAGCTTTCTTT. Protein product: CASSFAVNTEAFF.

The rearrangement joins TRBV20-1 to TRBJ2-7; no reliable D call. Trimming took 3 bases from V and 3 from J, leaving 15 bases between them. Germline CDR1 reads DFQATT; CDR2 reads SNEGSKA (reference sequence). The CDR3 loop spans 14 amino acids. As DNA, the CDR3 is TGCAGTGCTAGTCACCCTGGGGTTCTCTACGAGCAGTACTTC. Translation gives CSASHPGVLYEQYF.

The rearrangement links TRBV3-1 (or the pseudogene TRBV3-2) to TRBJ1-2; tentative D call: TRBD1 (5 bases). The CDR3 length is 12 residues. V gave up 4 bases and J gave up 7 bases, with 10 bases separating them. Germline V gene lookup returns CDR1 LGHDT and CDR2 YNNKEL (reference sequence). CDR3 sequence: CASSPTGIGYTF. The CDR3 nucleotides read TGTGCCAGCAGCCCTACAGGCATTGGCTACACCTTC.

The chain carries TRBV15 and TRBJ1-2; TRBD1 might be the D (5 bases). V lost 0 bases and J lost 1, with 9 bases in between. In germline, CDR1 is LNHNV, CDR2 YYDKDF (reference sequence). This CDR3 has 15 residues. The CDR3 region has the DNA TGTGCCACCAGCAGAGATTTGGGGCTTAACTATGGCTACACCTTC. This codes for CATSRDLGLNYGYTF. Supplemented by reference TRBV15 and TRBJ1-2, the full variable domain reads DAMVIQNPRYQVTQFGKPVTLSCSQTLNHNVMYWYQQKSSQAPKLLFHYYDKDFNNEADTPDNFQSRRPNTSFCFLDIRSPGLGDTAMYLCATSRDLGLNYGYTFGSGTRLTVV.

CDR3 sequence: CAISESAGSHNSPLHF. For the CDR3, the DNA is TGTGCCATCAGTGAGTCGGCGGGGAGCCATAATTCACCCCTCCACTTT. The chain is built from TRBV10-3 and TRBJ1-6; D ambiguous. The CDR3 spans 16 residues. Germline V gene lookup returns CDR1 ENHRY and CDR2 SYGVKD. Trimming took 0 bases from V and 5 from J, leaving 11 bases between them.

The chain uses TRBV15 and TRBJ2-6; D is possibly TRBD2 (6 bases). Germline V lookup: CDR1 LNHNV, CDR2 YYDKDF (reference sequence). CDR3 length: 18 amino acids. The V end lost 0 bases, the J end lost 2 bases, and 14 bases lay between the germline ends. The CDR3 spells CATSRDLRGLTGANVLTF. Here the CDR3 DNA reads TGTGCCACCAGCAGAGATTTGAGGGGACTGACTGGGGCCAACGTCCTGACTTTC.

V gene TRBV7-9 combines with J gene TRBJ2-7; tentatively, D is TRBD1 or TRBD2 (6 bases each). Germline CDR1 reads SEHNR; CDR2 reads FQNEAQ (reference sequence). V was clipped by 5 bases and J by 5 bases, with 19 bases between them. This CDR3 has 15 amino acids. CDR3 DNA: TGTGCCAGCAGCCGTCTTAGGGGGGCCGGGGACGAGCAGTACTTC. As protein: CASSRLRGAGDEQYF.